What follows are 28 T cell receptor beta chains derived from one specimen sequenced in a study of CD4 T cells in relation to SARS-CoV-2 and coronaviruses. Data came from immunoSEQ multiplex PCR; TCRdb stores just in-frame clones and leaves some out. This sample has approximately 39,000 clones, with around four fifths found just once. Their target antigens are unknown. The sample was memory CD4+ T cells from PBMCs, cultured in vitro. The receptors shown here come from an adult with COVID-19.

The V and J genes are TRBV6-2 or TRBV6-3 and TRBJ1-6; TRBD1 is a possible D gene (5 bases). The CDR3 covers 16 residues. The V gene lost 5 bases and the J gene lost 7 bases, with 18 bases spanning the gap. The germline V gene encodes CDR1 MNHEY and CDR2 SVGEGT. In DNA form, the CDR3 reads TGTGCCAGCAGTCAATACGGGACGTCCCTCAATTCACCCCTCCACTTT. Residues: CASSQYGTSLNSPLHF.

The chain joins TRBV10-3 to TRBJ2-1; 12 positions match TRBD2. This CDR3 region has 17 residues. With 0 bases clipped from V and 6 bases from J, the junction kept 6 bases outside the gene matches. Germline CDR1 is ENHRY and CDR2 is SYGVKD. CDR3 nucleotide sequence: TGTGCCATCAGTGAGTCGATCCTAGCGGGAGGGCCCAATGAGCAGTTCTTC. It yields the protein CAISESILAGGPNEQFF.

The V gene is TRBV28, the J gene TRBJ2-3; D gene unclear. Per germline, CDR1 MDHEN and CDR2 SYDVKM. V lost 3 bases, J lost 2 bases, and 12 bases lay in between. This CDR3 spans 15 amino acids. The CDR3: CASSLIGSPTDTQYF. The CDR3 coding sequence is TGTGCCAGCAGTTTGATTGGATCCCCCACAGATACGCAGTATTTT.

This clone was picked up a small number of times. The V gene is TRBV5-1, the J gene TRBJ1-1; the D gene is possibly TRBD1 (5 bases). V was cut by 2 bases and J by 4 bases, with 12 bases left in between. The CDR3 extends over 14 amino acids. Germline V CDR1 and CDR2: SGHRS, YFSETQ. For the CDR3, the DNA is TGCGCCAGCAGCTTAGGCAGGGTTATCACTGAAGCTTTCTTT. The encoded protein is CASSLGRVITEAFF.

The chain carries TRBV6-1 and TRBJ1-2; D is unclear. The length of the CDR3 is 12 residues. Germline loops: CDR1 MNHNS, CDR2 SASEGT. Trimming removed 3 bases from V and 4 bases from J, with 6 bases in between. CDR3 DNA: TGTGCCAGCAGTGAGGTTTTCTATGGCTACACCTTC. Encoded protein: CASSEVFYGYTF.

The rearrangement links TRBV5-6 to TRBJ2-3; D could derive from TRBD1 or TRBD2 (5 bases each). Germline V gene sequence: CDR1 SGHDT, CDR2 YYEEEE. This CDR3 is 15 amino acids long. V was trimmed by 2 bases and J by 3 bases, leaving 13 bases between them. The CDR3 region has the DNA TGTGCCAGCAGCTTAAGGCAGGGACGGACAGATACGCAGTATTTT. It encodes CASSLRQGRTDTQYF.

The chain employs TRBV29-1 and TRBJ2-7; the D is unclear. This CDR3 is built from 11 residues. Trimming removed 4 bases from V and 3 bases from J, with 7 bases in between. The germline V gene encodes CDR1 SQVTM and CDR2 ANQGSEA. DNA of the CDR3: TGCAGCGTTGCTAGGGACTACGAGCAGTACTTC. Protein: CSVARDYEQYF.

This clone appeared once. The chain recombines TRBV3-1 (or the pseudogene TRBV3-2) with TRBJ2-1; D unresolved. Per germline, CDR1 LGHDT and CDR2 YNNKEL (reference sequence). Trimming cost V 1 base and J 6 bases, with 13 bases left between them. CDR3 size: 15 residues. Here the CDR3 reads CASSQAGTIRNEQFF. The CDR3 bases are TGTGCCAGCAGCCAAGCCGGAACGATACGCAATGAGCAGTTCTTC.

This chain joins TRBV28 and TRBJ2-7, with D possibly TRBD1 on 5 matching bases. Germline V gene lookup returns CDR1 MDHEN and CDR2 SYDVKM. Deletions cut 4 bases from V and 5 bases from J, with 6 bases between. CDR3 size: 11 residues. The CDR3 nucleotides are TGTGCCAGCAGTTGGGGCCACGAGCAGTACTTC. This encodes CASSWGHEQYF.

CDR3 nucleotide sequence: TGTGCCAGCTCACGAGCCGCGACAGGGGCGCGTGGGGAGACCCAGTACTTC. Protein sequence: CASSRAATGARGETQYF. The V gene is TRBV28, the J gene TRBJ2-5; TRBD1 aligns across 8 bases. V was pared by 8 bases and J by 5 bases, with 19 bases of the junction left unmatched. Looked up from germline, CDR1 is MDHEN and CDR2 is SYDVKM. There are 17 residues in the CDR3.

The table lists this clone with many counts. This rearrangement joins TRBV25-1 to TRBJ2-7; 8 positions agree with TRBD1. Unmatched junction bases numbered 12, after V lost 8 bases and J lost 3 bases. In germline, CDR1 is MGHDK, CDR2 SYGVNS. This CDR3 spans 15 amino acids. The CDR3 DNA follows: TGTGCCAGCTCAGCCGGAAACAGGGGGGACTACGAGCAGTACTTC. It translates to CASSAGNRGDYEQYF.

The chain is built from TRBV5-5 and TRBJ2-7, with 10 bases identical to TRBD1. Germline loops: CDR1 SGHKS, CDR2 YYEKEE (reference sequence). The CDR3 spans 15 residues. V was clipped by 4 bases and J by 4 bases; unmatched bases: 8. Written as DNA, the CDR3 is TGTGCCAGCAGCCCGACCGGACAGGGGGGGTACGAGCAGTACTTC. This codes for CASSPTGQGGYEQYF.

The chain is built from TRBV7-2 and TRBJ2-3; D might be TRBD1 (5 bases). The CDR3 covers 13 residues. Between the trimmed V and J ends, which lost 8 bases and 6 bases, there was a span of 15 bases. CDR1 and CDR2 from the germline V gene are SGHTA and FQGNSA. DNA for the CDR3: TGTGCCAGCGGGGCAGGACCTGTGGATACGCAGTATTTT. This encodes CASGAGPVDTQYF.

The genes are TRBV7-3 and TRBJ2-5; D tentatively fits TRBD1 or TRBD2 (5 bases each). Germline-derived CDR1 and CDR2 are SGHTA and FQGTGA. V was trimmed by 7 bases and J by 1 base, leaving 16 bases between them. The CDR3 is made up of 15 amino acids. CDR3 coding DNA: TGTGCCAGCACCGTAGGGGTGGGAGTCCAAGAGACCCAGTACTTC. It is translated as CASTVGVGVQETQYF.

CDR3 nucleotide sequence: TGTGCCAGCAGCCAAGAGTGGACGGACAATGAGCAGTTCTTC. This translates into CASSQEWTDNEQFF. The chain uses TRBV4-2 and TRBJ2-1, with D unclear. V gave up 0 bases and J gave up 5 bases, with 8 bases separating them. Germline values: CDR1 LGHNA, CDR2 YNFKEQ. CDR3 length equals 14 residues.

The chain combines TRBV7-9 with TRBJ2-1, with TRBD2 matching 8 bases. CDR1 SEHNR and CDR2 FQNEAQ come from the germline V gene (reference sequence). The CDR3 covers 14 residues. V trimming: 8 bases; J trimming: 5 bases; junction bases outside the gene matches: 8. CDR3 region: CASAPSGGNNEQFF. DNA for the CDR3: TGTGCCAGCGCCCCCAGCGGGGGCAACAATGAGCAGTTCTTC. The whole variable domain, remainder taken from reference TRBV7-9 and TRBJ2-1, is DTGVSQNPRHKITKRGQNVTFRCDPISEHNRLYWYRQTLGQGPEFLTYFQNEAQLEKSRLLSDRFSAERPKGSFSTLEIQRTEQGDSAMYLCASAPSGGNNEQFFGPGTRLTVL.

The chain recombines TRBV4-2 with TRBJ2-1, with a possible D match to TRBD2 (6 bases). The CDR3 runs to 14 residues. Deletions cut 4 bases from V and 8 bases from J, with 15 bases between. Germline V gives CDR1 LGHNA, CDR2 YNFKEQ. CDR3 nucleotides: TGTGCCAGCAGCCTGGGCGGGATTAGGGATGAGCAGTTCTTC. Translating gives CASSLGGIRDEQFF.

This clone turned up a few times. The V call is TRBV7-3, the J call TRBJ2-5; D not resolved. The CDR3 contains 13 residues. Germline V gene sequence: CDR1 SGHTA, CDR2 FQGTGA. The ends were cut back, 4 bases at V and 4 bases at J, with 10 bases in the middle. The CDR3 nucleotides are TGTGCCAGCAGCTCATCCGGGTCAGAGACCCAGTACTTC. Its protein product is CASSSSGSETQYF. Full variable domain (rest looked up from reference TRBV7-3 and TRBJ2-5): GAGVSQTPSNKVTEKGKYVELRCDPISGHTALYWYRQSLGQGPEFLIYFQGTGAADDSGLPNDRFFAVRPEGSVSTLKIQRTERGDSAVYLCASSSSGSETQYFGPGTRLLVL.

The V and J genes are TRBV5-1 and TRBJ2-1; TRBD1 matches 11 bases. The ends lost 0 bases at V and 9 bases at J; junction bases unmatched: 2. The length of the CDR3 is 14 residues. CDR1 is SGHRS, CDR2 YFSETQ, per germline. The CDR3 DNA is TGCGCCAGCAGCTTGGGGACAGGGGGCTTTGAGCAGTTCTTC. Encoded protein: CASSLGTGGFEQFF.

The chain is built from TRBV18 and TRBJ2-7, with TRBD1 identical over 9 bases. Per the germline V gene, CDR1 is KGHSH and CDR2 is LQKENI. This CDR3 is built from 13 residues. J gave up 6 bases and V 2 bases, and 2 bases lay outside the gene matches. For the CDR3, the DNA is TGTGCCAGCTCACCAAAGACAGGGGGCGAGCAGTACTTC. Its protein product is CASSPKTGGEQYF.

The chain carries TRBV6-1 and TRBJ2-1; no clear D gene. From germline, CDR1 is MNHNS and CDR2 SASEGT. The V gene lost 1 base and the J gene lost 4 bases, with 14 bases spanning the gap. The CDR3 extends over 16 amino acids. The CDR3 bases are TGTGCCAGCAGTGAAGAGTCATGGTCTCCATACAATGAGCAGTTCTTC. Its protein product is CASSEESWSPYNEQFF.

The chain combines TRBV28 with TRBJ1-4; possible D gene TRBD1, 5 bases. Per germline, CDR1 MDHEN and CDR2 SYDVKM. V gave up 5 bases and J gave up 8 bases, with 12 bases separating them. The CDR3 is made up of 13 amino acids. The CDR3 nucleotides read TGTGCCAGCAGTCTACTTAGGGGAGAAAAACTGTTTTTT. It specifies CASSLLRGEKLFF.

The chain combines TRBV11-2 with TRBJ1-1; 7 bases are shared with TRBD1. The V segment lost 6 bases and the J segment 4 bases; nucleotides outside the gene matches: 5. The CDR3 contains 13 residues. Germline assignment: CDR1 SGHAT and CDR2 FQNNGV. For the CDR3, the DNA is TGTGCCAGCAGTCCAGACAGGGCCACTGAAGCTTTCTTT. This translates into CASSPDRATEAFF.

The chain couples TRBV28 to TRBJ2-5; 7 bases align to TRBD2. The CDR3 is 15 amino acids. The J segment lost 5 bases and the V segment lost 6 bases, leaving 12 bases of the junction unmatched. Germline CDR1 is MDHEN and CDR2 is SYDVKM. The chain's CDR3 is CASSSLAVRWETQYF. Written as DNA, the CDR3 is TGTGCCAGCAGCTCCCTAGCGGTCCGGTGGGAGACCCAGTACTTC.

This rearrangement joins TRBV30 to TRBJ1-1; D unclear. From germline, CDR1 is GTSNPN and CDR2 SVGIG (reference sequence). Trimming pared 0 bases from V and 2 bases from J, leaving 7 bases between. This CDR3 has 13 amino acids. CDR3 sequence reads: CAWSVTTNTEAFF. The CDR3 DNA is TGTGCCTGGAGTGTGACCACCAACACTGAAGCTTTCTTT.

CDR3 in amino acids: CASSPIPGGVTYEQYF. CDR3 DNA: TGTGCCAGCAGCCCTATACCTGGCGGGGTCACCTACGAGCAGTACTTC. The chain recombines TRBV7-9 with TRBJ2-7; D might be TRBD2 (6 bases). The germline V gene encodes CDR1 SEHNR and CDR2 FQNEAQ (reference sequence). The V and J ends lost 5 bases and 2 bases respectively, with 19 bases between them. The CDR3 contains 16 residues.

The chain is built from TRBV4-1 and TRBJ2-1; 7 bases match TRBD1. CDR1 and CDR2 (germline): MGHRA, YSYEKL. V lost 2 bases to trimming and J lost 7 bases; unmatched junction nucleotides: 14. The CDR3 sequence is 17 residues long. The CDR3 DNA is TGCGCCAGCAGCCAACCCAAGACAGGGAGAAATTGGAATGAGCAGTTCTTC. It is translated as CASSQPKTGRNWNEQFF.

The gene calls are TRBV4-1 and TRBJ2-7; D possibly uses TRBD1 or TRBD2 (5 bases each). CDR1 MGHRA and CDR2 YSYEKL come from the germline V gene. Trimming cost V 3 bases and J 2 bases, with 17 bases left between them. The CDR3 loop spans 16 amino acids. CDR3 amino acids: CASSQLEGPTAYEQYF. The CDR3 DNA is TGCGCCAGCAGCCAGCTCGAGGGGCCGACTGCCTACGAGCAGTACTTC.